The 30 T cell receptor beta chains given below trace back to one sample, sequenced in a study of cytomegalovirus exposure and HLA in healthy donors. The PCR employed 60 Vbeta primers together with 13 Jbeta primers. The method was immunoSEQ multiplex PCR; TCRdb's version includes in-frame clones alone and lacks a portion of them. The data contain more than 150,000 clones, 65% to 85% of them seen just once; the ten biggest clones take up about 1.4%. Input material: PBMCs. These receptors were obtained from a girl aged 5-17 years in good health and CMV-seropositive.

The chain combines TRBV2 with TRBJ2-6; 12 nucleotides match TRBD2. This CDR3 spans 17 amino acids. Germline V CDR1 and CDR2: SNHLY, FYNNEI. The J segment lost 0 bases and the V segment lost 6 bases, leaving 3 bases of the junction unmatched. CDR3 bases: TGTGCCAGCAGGGGACTAGCGGGTCCCTCTGGGGCCAACGTCCTGACTTTC. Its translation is CASRGLAGPSGANVLTF.

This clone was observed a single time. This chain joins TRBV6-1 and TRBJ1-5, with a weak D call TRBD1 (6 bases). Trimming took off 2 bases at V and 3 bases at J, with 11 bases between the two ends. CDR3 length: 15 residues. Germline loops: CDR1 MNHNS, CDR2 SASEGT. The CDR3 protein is CASSESGVYNQPQHF. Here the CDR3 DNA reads TGTGCCAGCAGTGAATCAGGGGTGTACAATCAGCCCCAGCATTTT.

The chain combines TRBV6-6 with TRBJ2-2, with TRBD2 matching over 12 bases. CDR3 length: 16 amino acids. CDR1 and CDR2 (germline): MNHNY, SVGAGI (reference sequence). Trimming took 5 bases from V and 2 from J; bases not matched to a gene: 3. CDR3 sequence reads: CASSPGLAGNTGELFF. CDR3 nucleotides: TGTGCCAGCAGTCCGGGACTAGCGGGTAACACCGGGGAGCTGTTTTTT.

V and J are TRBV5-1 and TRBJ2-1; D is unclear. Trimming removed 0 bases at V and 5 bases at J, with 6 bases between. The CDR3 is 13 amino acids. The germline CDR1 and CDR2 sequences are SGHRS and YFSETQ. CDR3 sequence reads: CASSLGLDNEQFF. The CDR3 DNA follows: TGCGCCAGCAGCTTGGGGCTTGACAATGAGCAGTTCTTC.

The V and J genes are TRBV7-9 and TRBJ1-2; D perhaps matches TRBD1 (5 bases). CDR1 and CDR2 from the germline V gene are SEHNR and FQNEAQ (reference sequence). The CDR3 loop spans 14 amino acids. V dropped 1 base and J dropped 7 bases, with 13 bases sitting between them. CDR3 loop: CASSLGGGGSGYTF. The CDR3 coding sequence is TGTGCCAGCAGCTTAGGGGGCGGCGGAAGTGGCTACACCTTC.

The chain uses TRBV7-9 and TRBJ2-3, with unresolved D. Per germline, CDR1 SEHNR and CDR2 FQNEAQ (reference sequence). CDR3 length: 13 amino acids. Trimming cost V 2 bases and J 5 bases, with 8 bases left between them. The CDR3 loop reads CASSLLAKDTQYF. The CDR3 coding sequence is TGTGCCAGCAGCTTACTCGCGAAAGATACGCAGTATTTT.

Here the CDR3 DNA reads TGTGCCAGCAGCCAAGAGGCTCGGGTGGACTACGAGCAGTACTTC. As protein: CASSQEARVDYEQYF. V is TRBV4-2 and J is TRBJ2-7; D ambiguous. The CDR3 is made up of 15 amino acids. Germline assignment: CDR1 LGHNA and CDR2 YNFKEQ. Trimming cost V 0 bases and J 3 bases, with 12 bases left between them.

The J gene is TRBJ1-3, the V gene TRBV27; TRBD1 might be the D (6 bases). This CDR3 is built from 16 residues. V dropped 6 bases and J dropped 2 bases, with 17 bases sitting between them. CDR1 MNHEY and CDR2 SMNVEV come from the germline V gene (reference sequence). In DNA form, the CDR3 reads TGTGCCAGCAGCCCCTATCGGGACACGACTGGAAACACCATATATTTT. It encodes CASSPYRDTTGNTIYF.

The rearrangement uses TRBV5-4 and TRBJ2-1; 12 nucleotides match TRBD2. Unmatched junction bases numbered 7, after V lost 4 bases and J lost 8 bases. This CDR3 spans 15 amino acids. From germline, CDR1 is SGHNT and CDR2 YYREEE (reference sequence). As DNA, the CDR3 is TGTGCCAGCAGCCCGCAGACTAGCGGGAGCTATGAGCAGTTCTTC. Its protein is CASSPQTSGSYEQFF.

In nucleotides, the CDR3 is TGTGCCAGCAGGGATAGCGGGCCCTACAATGAGCAGTTCTTC. Encoded protein: CASRDSGPYNEQFF. This chain connects TRBV2 to TRBJ2-1, with 7 positions matching TRBD2. The junction had 4 bases not matched to a gene; V was cut back by 6 bases and J by 2 bases. The CDR3 runs to 14 residues. Germline CDR1 and CDR2: SNHLY and FYNNEI. Combining the CDR3 with reference TRBV2 and TRBJ2-1 gives the whole variable domain EPEVTQTPSHQVTQMGQEVILRCVPISNHLYFYWYRQILGQKVEFLVSFYNNEISEKSEIFDDQFSVERPDGSNFTLKIRSTKLEDSAMYFCASRDSGPYNEQFFGPGTRLTVL.

The CDR3 is CASSGLAGGKDTQYF. CDR3 sequence (DNA): TGTGCCAGCAGTGGACTAGCGGGAGGGAAAGATACGCAGTATTTT. The gene calls are TRBV25-1 and TRBJ2-3; TRBD2 matches at 14 bases. The CDR3 consists of 15 residues. The germline V gene encodes CDR1 MGHDK and CDR2 SYGVNS. Losses at the gene ends were 4 bases for V and 5 bases for J; bases not matched to a gene: 2.

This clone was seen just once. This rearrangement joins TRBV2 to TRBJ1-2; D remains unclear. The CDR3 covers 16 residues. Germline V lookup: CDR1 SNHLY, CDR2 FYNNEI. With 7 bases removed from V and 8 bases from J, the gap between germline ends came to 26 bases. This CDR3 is CASTLAGGITMYGYTF. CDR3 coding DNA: TGTGCCAGCACCCTCGCCGGCGGGATAACTATGTACGGCTACACCTTC.

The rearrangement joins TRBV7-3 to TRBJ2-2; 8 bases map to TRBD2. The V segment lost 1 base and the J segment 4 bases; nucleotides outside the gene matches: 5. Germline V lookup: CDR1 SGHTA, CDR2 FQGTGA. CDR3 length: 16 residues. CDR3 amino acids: CASSLNPSGLTGELFF. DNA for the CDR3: TGTGCCAGCAGCTTAAATCCTAGCGGGCTCACCGGGGAGCTGTTTTTT.

The chain's CDR3 is CASSLSLRGESPLHF. The DNA of the CDR3 is TGTGCCAGCAGTTTATCCCTCAGGGGAGAGTCACCCCTCCACTTT. The V call is TRBV27, the J call TRBJ1-6; D perhaps matches TRBD1 (6 bases). The CDR3 has 15 residues. The germline V and J ends were trimmed by 0 bases and 10 bases, with 13 bases remaining between them. Germline V gene lookup returns CDR1 MNHEY and CDR2 SMNVEV (reference sequence).

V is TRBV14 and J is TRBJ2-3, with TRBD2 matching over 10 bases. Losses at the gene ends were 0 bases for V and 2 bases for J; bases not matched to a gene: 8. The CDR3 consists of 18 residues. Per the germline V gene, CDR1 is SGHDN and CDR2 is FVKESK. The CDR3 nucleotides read TGTGCCAGCAGCCAAGATCGGACTAGCGGTTACCTCACAGATACGCAGTATTTT. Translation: CASSQDRTSGYLTDTQYF. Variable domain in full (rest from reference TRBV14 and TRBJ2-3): EAGVTQFPSHSVIEKGQTVTLRCDPISGHDNLYWYRRVMGKEIKFLLHFVKESKQDESGMPNNRFLAERTGGTYSTLKVQPAELEDSGVYFCASSQDRTSGYLTDTQYFGPGTRLTVL.

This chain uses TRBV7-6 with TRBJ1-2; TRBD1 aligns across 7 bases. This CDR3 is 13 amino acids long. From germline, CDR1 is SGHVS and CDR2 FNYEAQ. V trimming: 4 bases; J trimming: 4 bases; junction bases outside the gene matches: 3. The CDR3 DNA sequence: TGTGCCAGCAGCTGCAGGGGGATCTATGGCTACACCTTC. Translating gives CASSCRGIYGYTF. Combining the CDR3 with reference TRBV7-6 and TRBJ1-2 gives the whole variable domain GAGVSQSPRYKVTKRGQDVALRCDPISGHVSLYWYRQALGQGPEFLTYFNYEAQQDKSGLPNDRFSAERPEGSISTLTIQRTEQRDSAMYRCASSCRGIYGYTFGSGTRLTVV.

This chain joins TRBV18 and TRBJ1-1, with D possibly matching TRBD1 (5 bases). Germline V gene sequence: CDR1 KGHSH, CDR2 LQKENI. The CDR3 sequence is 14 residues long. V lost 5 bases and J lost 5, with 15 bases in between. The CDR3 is CASSSSGGGTEAFF. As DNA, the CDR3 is TGTGCCAGCTCATCTTCGGGGGGAGGGACTGAAGCTTTCTTT.

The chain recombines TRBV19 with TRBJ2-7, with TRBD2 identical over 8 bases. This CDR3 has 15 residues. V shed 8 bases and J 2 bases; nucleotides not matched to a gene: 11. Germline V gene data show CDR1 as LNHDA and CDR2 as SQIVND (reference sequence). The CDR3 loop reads CASAPAAGGPYEQYF. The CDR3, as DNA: TGTGCCAGTGCCCCCGCTGCGGGAGGTCCCTACGAGCAGTACTTC. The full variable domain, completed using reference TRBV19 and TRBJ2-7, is DGGITQSPKYLFRKEGQNVTLSCEQNLNHDAMYWYRQDPGQGLRLIYYSQIVNDFQKGDIAEGYSVSREKKESFPLTVTSAQKNPTAFYLCASAPAAGGPYEQYFGPGTRLTVT.

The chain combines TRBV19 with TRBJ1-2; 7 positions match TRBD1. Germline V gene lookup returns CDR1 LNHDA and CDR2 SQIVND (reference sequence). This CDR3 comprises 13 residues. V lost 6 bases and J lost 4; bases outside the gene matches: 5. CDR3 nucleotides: TGTGCCAGTAGGAACGACAGGGTCTATGGCTACACCTTC. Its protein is CASRNDRVYGYTF.

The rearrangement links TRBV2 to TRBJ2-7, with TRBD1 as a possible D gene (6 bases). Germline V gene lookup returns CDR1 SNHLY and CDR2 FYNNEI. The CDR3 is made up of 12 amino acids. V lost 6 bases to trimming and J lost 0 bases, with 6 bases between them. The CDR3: CASRDSSYEQYF. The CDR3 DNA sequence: TGTGCCAGCAGGGACAGCTCCTACGAGCAGTACTTC.

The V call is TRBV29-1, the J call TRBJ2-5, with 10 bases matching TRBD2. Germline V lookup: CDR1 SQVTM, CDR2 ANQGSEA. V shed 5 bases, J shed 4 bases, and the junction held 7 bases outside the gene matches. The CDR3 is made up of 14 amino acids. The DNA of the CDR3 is TGCAGCGTTAGGGAGCGGGAGGGCGGAGAGACCCAGTACTTC. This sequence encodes CSVREREGGETQYF.

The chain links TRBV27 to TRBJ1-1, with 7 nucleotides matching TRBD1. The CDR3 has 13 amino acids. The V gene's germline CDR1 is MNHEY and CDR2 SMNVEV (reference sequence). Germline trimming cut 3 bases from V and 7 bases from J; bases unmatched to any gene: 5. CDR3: CASSFAGGSEAFF. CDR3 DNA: TGTGCCAGCAGTTTCGCAGGGGGAAGTGAAGCTTTCTTT.

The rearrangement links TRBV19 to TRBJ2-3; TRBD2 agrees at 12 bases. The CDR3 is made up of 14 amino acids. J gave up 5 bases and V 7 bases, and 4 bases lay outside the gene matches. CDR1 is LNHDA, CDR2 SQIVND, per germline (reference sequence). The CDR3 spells CASIPTSGRDTQYF. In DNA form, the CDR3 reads TGTGCCAGTATCCCGACTAGCGGGAGAGATACGCAGTATTTT.

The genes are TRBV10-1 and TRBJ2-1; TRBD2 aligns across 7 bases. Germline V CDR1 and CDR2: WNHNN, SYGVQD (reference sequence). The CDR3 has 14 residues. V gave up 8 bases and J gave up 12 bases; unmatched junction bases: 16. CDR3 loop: CASGNREATYWQFF. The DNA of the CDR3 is TGCGCCAGCGGGAACCGGGAGGCCACCTACTGGCAGTTCTTC.

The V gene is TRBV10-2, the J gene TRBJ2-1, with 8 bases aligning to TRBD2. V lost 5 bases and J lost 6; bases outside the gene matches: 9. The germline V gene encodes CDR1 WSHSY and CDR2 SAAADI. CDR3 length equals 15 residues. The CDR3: CASSPRLALSNEQFF. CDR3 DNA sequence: TGCGCCAGCAGTCCACGACTAGCGTTGTCCAATGAGCAGTTCTTC.

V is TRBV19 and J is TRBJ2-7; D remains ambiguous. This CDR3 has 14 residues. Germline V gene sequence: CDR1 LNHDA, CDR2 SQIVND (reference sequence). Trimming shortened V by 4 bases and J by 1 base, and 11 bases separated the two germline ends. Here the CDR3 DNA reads TGTGCCAGTAGTAGCACAAACCCGTCCTACGAGCAGTACTTC. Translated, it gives CASSSTNPSYEQYF.

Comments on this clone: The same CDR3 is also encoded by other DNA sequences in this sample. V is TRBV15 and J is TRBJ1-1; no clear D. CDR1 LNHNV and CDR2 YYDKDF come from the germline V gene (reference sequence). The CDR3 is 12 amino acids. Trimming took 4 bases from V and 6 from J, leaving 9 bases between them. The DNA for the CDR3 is TGTGCCACCAGCACCCGCGGGGCTGAAGCTTTCTTT. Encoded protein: CATSTRGAEAFF.

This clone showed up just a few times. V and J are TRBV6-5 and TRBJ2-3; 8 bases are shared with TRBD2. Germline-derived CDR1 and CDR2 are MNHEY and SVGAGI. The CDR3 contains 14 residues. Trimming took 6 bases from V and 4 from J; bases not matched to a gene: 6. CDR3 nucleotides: TGTGCCAGCAGGCCGGGACTAGTCTCAGATACGCAGTATTTT. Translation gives CASRPGLVSDTQYF.

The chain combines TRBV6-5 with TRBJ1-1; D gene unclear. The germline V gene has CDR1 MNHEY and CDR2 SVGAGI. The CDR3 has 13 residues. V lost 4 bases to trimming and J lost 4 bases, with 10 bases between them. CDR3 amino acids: CASSSLRGTEAFF. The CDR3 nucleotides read TGTGCCAGCAGTTCTCTACGGGGCACTGAAGCTTTCTTT.

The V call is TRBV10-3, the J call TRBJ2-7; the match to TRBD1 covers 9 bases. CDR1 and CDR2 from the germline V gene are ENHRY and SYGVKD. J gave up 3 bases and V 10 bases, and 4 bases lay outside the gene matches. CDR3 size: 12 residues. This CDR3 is CATGQGIYEQYF. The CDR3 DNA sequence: TGTGCCACAGGACAGGGGATCTACGAGCAGTACTTC.